Listed below are T cell receptor beta chains from one sample, sequenced in a study of blood T cell repertoires in COVID-19. TCRdb keeps only in-frame clones here, not all; method: immunoSEQ multiplex PCR. There are more than 200,000 clones in the sample; approximately 84% occur only once, and roughly 1.7% lies in the top ten. The sequencing sample was made of PBMCs or T cells enriched from blood (not recorded which). The receptors come from a man in his forties or fifties who had recovered from COVID-19. The CDR3 runs from the conserved cysteine through the conserved F or W. A D gene is named only where the DNA matches it firmly. The listing skips clone size in some rows; elsewhere it reads once, few, many or a size class.

>TRBV29-1|TRBJ1-3|few|-|13
CSVDFGSGNTIYF
TGCAGCGTCGACTTTGGCTCTGGAAACACCATATATTTT
>TRBV5-4|TRBJ2-2|-|-|11
CASSIAVELFF
TGTGCCAGCAGCATAGCGGTGGAGCTGTTTTTT
>TRBV19|TRBJ2-2|-|-|14
CASSQLMNTGELFF
TGTGCCAGTTCCCAACTCATGAACACCGGGGAGCTGTTTTTT
>TRBV19|TRBJ2-6|-|-|17
CASSIDGRIYGANVLTF
TGTGCCAGTAGTATAGATGGCCGTATATATGGGGCCAACGTCCTGACTTTC
>TRBV7-8|TRBJ1-1|-|TRBD1|14
CASSLGTGTTEAFF
TGTGCCAGCAGCTTAGGGACAGGGACCACTGAAGCTTTCTTT
>TRBV21-1|TRBJ1-2|-|-|16
CASKKGQGRVNYGYTF
TGTGCCAGCAAAAAAGGACAGGGTAGAGTCAACTATGGCTACACCTTC
>TRBV7-3|TRBJ1-1|-|-|14
CASSLQRASAEAFF
TGTGCCAGCAGCTTACAGAGGGCGTCGGCTGAAGCTTTCTTT
>TRBV7-9|TRBJ2-2|-|TRBD2|15
CASSFSAGDTGELFF
TGTGCCAGCAGCTTCTCAGCGGGAGACACCGGGGAGCTGTTTTTT
>TRBV30|TRBJ2-1|-|TRBD2|16
CAWSPGLAGTYNEQFF
TGTGCCTGGAGTCCCGGACTAGCGGGAACCTACAATGAGCAGTTCTTC
>TRBV10-3|TRBJ1-1|-|-|13
CAIRRDKNTEAFF
TGTGCCATCAGAAGGGACAAGAACACTGAAGCTTTCTTT
>TRBV11-2|TRBJ1-5|few|-|13
CASSLATNQPQHF
TGTGCCAGCAGCTTAGCCACAAATCAGCCCCAGCATTTT
>TRBV4-3|TRBJ1-2|-|-|16
CASSQDTTGQGYGYTF
TGCGCCAGCAGCCAAGACACTACAGGGCAAGGCTATGGCTACACCTTC
>TRBV5-4|TRBJ2-3|-|TRBD1|14
CASSITGVTDTQYF
TGTGCCAGCAGCATAACAGGGGTAACAGATACGCAGTATTTT
>TRBV6-6|TRBJ1-2|-|-|14
CASSDGTRLHGYTF
TGTGCCAGCAGCGATGGGACAAGGCTTCATGGCTACACCTTC
>TRBV6-1|TRBJ2-7|once|-|13
CASSERDGYEQYF
TGTGCCAGCAGTGAGCGGGACGGGTACGAGCAGTACTTC
>TRBV27|TRBJ2-7|few|TRBD1|13
CASGTGRSLGQYF
TGTGCCAGCGGGACAGGGCGAAGTTTGGGTCAGTACTTC
>TRBV5-1|TRBJ1-1|-|TRBD1|14
CASSLVGQGVEAFF
TGCGCCAGCAGCTTGGTGGGACAGGGGGTTGAAGCTTTCTTT
>TRBV7-9|TRBJ1-2|-|-|15
CASSLDLDFGYGYTF
TGTGCCAGCAGCTTAGACTTGGATTTCGGGTATGGCTACACCTTC
>TRBV11-2|TRBJ2-5|-|TRBD1|14
CASSWRLGGETQYF
TGTGCCAGCAGCTGGAGATTAGGGGGCGAGACCCAGTACTTC
>TRBV18|TRBJ2-1|-|TRBD1|14
CASSPQDRNNEQFF
TGTGCCAGCTCACCACAGGACAGGAACAATGAGCAGTTCTTC
>TRBV27|TRBJ1-2|-|TRBD1|14
CASSTQGMNYGYTF
TGTGCCAGCAGTACACAGGGGATGAACTATGGCTACACCTTC
>TRBV2|TRBJ1-2|-|-|11
CASTINYGYTF
TGTGCCAGCACAATTAACTATGGCTACACCTTC
>TRBV5-1|TRBJ2-3|-|-|16
CASSLVRTRCTDTQYF
TGCGCCAGCAGCTTGGTCAGAACAAGATGCACAGATACGCAGTATTTT
>TRBV5-1|TRBJ1-4|-|-|16
CASSLGASGTNEKLFF
TGCGCCAGCAGCTTGGGAGCATCAGGGACTAATGAAAAACTGTTTTTT